This passage covers 6 T cell receptor beta chains from one sample sequenced in a study of cytomegalovirus exposure and HLA in healthy donors. The study ran its PCR with 60 Vbeta and 13 Jbeta primers. The method was immunoSEQ multiplex PCR; TCRdb's version includes in-frame clones alone and lacks a portion of them. Found here are roughly 54,000 clones; the top ten clones hold 12%. The sequenced material came from PBMCs. The receptor set was obtained from a woman aged 25 to 39 in good health and CMV-seropositive.

This chain joins TRBV5-6 and TRBJ2-1; D unclear. Germline CDR1 is SGHDT and CDR2 is YYEEEE. This CDR3 region has 12 residues. The germline V and J ends were trimmed by 0 bases and 8 bases, with 6 bases remaining between them. The DNA of the CDR3 is TGTGCCAGCAGCTTGGCTAGTCATGAGCAGTTCTTC. It codes for CASSLASHEQFF.

V gene TRBV10-1 combines with J gene TRBJ2-7; tentatively, D is TRBD2 (5 bases). The CDR3 totals 13 residues. CDR1 and CDR2 from the germline V gene are WNHNN and SYGVQD (reference sequence). The germline V and J ends were trimmed by 3 bases and 0 bases, with 6 bases remaining between them. CDR3 residues: CASSDRGSYEQYF. Here the CDR3 DNA reads TGCGCCAGCAGTGACCGGGGCTCCTACGAGCAGTACTTC.

The rearrangement joins TRBV29-1 to TRBJ2-7; TRBD1 matches at 10 bases. The CDR3 spans 12 residues. V lost 4 bases, J lost 5 bases, and 2 bases stayed unmatched. CDR1 is SQVTM, CDR2 ANQGSEA, per germline. The CDR3 bases are TGCAGCGTTGCCGACAGGGGGCACGAGCAGTACTTC. Encoded protein: CSVADRGHEQYF.

The J gene is TRBJ2-3, the V gene TRBV5-1; 8 nucleotides line up with TRBD2. The length of the CDR3 is 14 residues. Per the germline V gene, CDR1 is SGHRS and CDR2 is YFSETQ. Trimming took 5 bases from V and 5 from J; bases not matched to a gene: 7. In DNA, the CDR3 is TGCGCCAGCAGGCAGCGGGAGATGCAAGATACGCAGTATTTT. It codes for CASRQREMQDTQYF.

V usage is TRBV10-3 and J usage is TRBJ1-2; D remains ambiguous. CDR3 length: 13 amino acids. Deletions cut 7 bases from V and 6 bases from J, with 15 bases between. Looked up from germline, CDR1 is ENHRY and CDR2 is SYGVKD. CDR3: CAITPAGSNGYTF. CDR3 in DNA: TGTGCCATCACCCCCGCGGGATCCAATGGCTACACCTTC.

On this clone: A junction boundary mismatches the germline segment, possibly from a read error. The same CDR3 arises from other DNA sequences in this sample as well. The V gene is TRBV13, the J gene TRBJ2-5; D gene ambiguous. This CDR3 contains 10 residues. Germline CDR1 reads PRHDT; CDR2 reads FYEKMQ (reference sequence). CDR3 in amino acids: CASSRETQYF. The CDR3 DNA reads TGTGCAAGCAGCCGGGAGACCCAGTACTTC.